This TCR beta chain originates from a study of T cells in Graves' hyperthyroidism and ophthalmopathy (dated 2019 in TCRdb). Concerning the study at large: Peripheral blood samples were taken at the time of initial diagnosis, prior to any treatment. In roughly six Graves' hyperthyroidism patients, the study also compared T-cell repertoires from thyroid tissue with T-cell repertoires from blood. The paper describes TCR Vbeta CDR3 sequencing of 135 peripheral blood samples, made up of about 40 ophthalmopathy patients, roughly 75 hyperthyroidism patients and 17 progressor patients. TCR V-J signatures able to tell the groups apart were searched for in a discovery cohort of 100 or so patients, of whom over 40 had Graves' ophthalmopathy and roughly 58 had stable Graves' hyperthyroidism. Whether ophthalmopathy could be predicted prospectively was tested in an independent validation cohort made up of fewer than 20 hyperthyroidism patients plus 17 patients who later progressed to ophthalmopathy. The 85 to 100 discovery patients were randomly split 7:3 into training and test sets. After blood sampling, hyperthyroidism patients were treated with methimazole at a starting dose of 30 mg daily, and ophthalmopathy patients were treated with high-dose intravenous methylprednisolone.

Ophthalmopathy patients had moderately to severely active disease, Clinical Activity Score of at least 3, NOSPECS grade of at least 4, and duration under 3 months. The study excluded patients with uncontrolled infections, other autoimmune diseases, pregnancy or lactation. Diagnoses were based on clinical symptoms, serum thyroxine and TRAb, thyroid ultrasound and orbital computed tomography. PBMCs were isolated from about 10 ml of fresh peripheral blood by Ficoll-Paque density gradient centrifugation. Total RNA was extracted using Trizol reagent, and RNA quality was assessed on an Agilent 2100 Bioanalyzer. Amplification of TCR beta CDR3 regions was carried out from RNA transcripts. The TCR CDR3 was subjected to a first round of RT-PCR using the HTBI primer set and the Qiagen OneStep RT-PCR kit. A second multiplex PCR round built the libraries, followed by size selection and purification. Libraries were sequenced paired-end with 100 bp reads on an Illumina HiSeq2000. The original pipeline was this. SOAPnuke was used to process the raw data, throwing out any read that contained adapters or uncalled bases, had a mean Phred below 15, or lacked an exact constant-primer or identifier match. High-quality paired reads were merged using COPE v1.2.5, and each unique nucleotide sequence was defined as a clonotype. MiTCR v1.1 was used to align the clonotypes against IMGT TRBV, TRBD and TRBJ reference segments. The analysis was restricted to V-J combinations with a frequency above 0.0001, which together covered about 99% of the repertoires. The TCS score was defined as F50 (clonal expansion) divided by E x V (chaos), with BLOSUM62-based TCRdist calculated between CDR3 peptides within each V-J. Welch's t-statistics and random forest reduced roughly 500 V-J features to some 14, which were used in a naive Bayes classifier (R e1071). The raw public reads went through TCRdb reprocessing: fastp at Q25, MiXCR clone calling, in-frame beta chains kept. CDR3 protein duplicates are merged, each entry listing the most common genes and DNA. The V and J calls were determined by TCRdb, not by the authors. This sample comprises roughly 500,000 distinct CDR3 sequences, roughly 16% of them detected only once. The ten largest account for over 25% of the sample.

What the research found in general, with its limitations: Most expanded thyroid clonotypes (frequency above 0.001) were also found in blood, which suggests that blood repertoires may mirror thyroid immune responses. In validation, progression to ophthalmopathy was predicted by the model with approximately 67% sensitivity and nearly 75% specificity, a median of roughly 6 months before onset. In cross-validation, a model built on a 13 V-J signature told ophthalmopathy apart from stable hyperthyroidism with approximately 90% sensitivity and approximately 84% specificity, and in testing the same model reached 80%/75%. No statistical method was used to set the sample size in advance, and investigators knew the group allocation.

V is cut back by 6 bases and J by 2 bases, with 8 bases in the junction unmatched. Taken from cysteine to phenylalanine, the CDR3 has 15 residues. Just CDR3 DNA is preserved here, 45 bases in frame from base 1. From the germline V gene (reference sequence), CDR1 is MNHEY and CDR2 is SMNVEV. This clonotype was counted at least ten times. This clone's antigen is unknown. No quality values exist for individual bases; no much larger clone is one base distant. This TCR was sampled from a woman aged 25 to 39 with Graves' ophthalmopathy. Sequenced input: blood. The rearranged chain carries TRBV27 and TRBJ2-7, with 9 junctional bases fitting TRBD1. The sequenced DNA: TGTGCCAGCAGCCCCCGGGACAGGGCCGCCTACGAGCAGTACTTC. Translated, it reads CASSPRDRAAYEQYF.